The following is a T cell receptor beta chain sequence with its context. Its recognized antigen is unknown. Base qualities are not provided; no much larger clone lies one nucleotide away. This specimen belongs to a study of blood T cell repertoires in COVID-19 (dated by TCRdb to about 2020). Regarding the research as a whole: Samples covering the acute and convalescent phases of COVID-19 were provided by collaborators in the United States, Italy and Spain. The prospective study material was composed of cDNA or gDNA derived from T cells, B-cell-depleted T cells, or PBMCs. Deeply sampled blood TCRbeta repertoires from subjects exposed to, actively infected with, or recovered from COVID-19 were included in the dataset. The repertoires were released in a freely available public database meant as a resource for research on the immune response to SARS-CoV-2. Samples came from the ongoing ImmuneRACE study (first 160 participants) plus 1,254 subjects from 6 global collaborators. Sample metadata almost always included a de-identified subject ID, COVID-19 status, age in years and sex. Where available, HLA class I and class II types were taken from metadata supplied by the sample provider and were not determined by assay-based typing. Findings and caveats that apply to the study as a whole: How much clinical and demographic metadata was included differed by source and by participant, and the metadata was provided uncurated.

Whole blood was collected in K2EDTA tubes by collaborating institutions according to the institutions' own protocols. Collaborator samples were shipped for TCRbeta analysis as frozen whole blood, isolated PBMCs, or DNA extracted from either sample type. TCRbeta CDR3 regions were amplified from genomic DNA by means of the immunoSEQ Assay, a bias-controlled multiplex PCR. As for the authors' bioinformatics: Within the assay, amplification of reference gene primers was used to estimate how many nucleated cells each sample contained. To quantify the absolute abundance of each unique TCRbeta CDR3 rearrangement, sequence reads were collapsed and filtered. For each sample, productive Simpson clonality was calculated as the square root of Simpson's diversity index over productive rearrangements. TCRdb re-hosts the immuneACCESS table, in-frame sequences only. Its copies lack some clones; in the studies checked, an unresolved V gene accounts for under half of them, and the cause for the rest is not known. The V and J calls and clone size come from that table; D and trimming were worked out from the DNA. This sample holds about 26,000 clones; approximately 66% were observed only once. Together, the top ten hold 7.3% of the sample.

Reading from cysteine to phenylalanine, the CDR3 counts 15 amino acids. The entry retains the CDR3 DNA only, 45 bases that are in frame from base 1. CDR1 and CDR2 are drawn from the germline V gene (reference sequence): MNHEY, SMNVEV. V is reduced by 5 bases and J by 5 bases, leaving a spacing of 18 bases between them. The specimen sequenced was peripheral blood. This clonotype was obtained from a man aged 55 to 70 with active or convalescent COVID-19. The sequence joins TRBV27 to TRBJ1-1; the D gene is perhaps TRBD1, on 6 matching bases. In nucleotide form, the sequence is TGTGCCAGCAGTGCGGACCAGGGGTGGGGGACTGAAGCTTTCTTT. The translation is CASSADQGWGTEAFF.